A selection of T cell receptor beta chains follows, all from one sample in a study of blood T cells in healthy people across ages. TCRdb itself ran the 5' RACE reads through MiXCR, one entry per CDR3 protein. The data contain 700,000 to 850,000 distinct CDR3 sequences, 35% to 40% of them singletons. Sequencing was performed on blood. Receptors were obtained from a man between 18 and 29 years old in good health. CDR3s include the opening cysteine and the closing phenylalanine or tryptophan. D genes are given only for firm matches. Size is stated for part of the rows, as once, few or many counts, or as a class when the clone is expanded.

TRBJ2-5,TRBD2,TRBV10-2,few,TGCGCCAGCAGGTTATTAGCGGGGGGCAGAGAGACCCAGTACTTC,CASRLLAGGRETQYF
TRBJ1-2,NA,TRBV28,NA,TGTGCCAGTACGACAGCTAACTATGGCTACACCTTC,CASTTANYGYTF
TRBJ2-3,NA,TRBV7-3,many,TGTGCCAGCAGCTTAATGGGCACAGATACGCAGTATTTT,CASSLMGTDTQYF
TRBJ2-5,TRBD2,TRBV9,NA,TGTGCCAGCAGCGTTCCCCCTAGCGGGGGCCAAGAGACCCAGTACTTC,CASSVPPSGGQETQYF
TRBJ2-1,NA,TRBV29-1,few,TGCAGCGTCAGGGTAAGCTCCTACAATGAGCAGTTCTTC,CSVRVSSYNEQFF
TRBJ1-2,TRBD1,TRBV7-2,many,TGTGCCATCCTGAATCACCCCCGGGACAGGGCGCATGGCTACACCTTC,CAILNHPRDRAHGYTF
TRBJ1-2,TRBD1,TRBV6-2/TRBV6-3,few,TGTGCCAGCAGTTACTCGGACAGGGGTGGCTACACCTTC,CASSYSDRGGYTF
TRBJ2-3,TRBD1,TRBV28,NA,TGTGCCAGCAGTCTTCCCCCCCGTCGGACAGGGGCGACAGATACGCAGTATTTT,CASSLPPRRTGATDTQYF
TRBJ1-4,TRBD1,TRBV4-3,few,TGCGCCAGCAGCCAGATGGGCCGGACAGGGTTCCGTGAAAAACTGTTTTTT,CASSQMGRTGFREKLFF
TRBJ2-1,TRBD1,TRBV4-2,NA,TGTGCCAGCAGCCTCCGGGACAGGGGACCCCCCTACAATGAGCAGTTCTTC,CASSLRDRGPPYNEQFF
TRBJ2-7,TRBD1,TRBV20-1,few,TGCAGTGCAAACGGACAGGGACCCTACGAGCAGTACTTC,CSANGQGPYEQYF
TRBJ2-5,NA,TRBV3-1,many,TGTGCCAGCAGTCTAACGGGGACAAGCTCCCGGGAGTACCAAGAGACCCAGTACTTC,CASSLTGTSSREYQETQYF
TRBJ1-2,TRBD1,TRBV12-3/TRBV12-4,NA,TGTGCCAGCAGTTTAAGTGACAGGGCATCCTATGGCTACACCTTC,CASSLSDRASYGYTF
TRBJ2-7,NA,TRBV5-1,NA,TGCGCCATCAGCTTAGGTACCTACGAGCAGTACTTC,CAISLGTYEQYF
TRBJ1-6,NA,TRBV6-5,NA,TGTGCCAGCAGTTACTCGTTCCCCCAGGGAGGGAGTTCACCCCTCCACTTT,CASSYSFPQGGSSPLHF
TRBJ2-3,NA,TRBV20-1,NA,TGCAGTGCTAGACTCCTCGACAGTGTGGGCACAGATACGCAGTATTTT,CSARLLDSVGTDTQYF
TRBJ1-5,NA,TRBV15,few,TGTGCCACCAGCAGTTTCCTCGCCGGGAATCAGCCCCAGCATTTT,CATSSFLAGNQPQHF
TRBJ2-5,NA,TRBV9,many,TGTGCCAGCAGCGACCGACGGACGCAGTACTTC,CASSDRRTQYF
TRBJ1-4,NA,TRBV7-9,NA,TGTGCCAGCAGCTTAACGAGGGCCCAACGGAATGAAAAACTGTTTTTT,CASSLTRAQRNEKLFF
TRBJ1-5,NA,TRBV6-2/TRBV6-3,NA,TGTGCCAGCAGTTACGGACAGATTTATAGCAATCAGCCCCAGCATTTT,CASSYGQIYSNQPQHF
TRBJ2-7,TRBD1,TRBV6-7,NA,TGTGCCAGCAGACAAGTGACAGGGGGCCCCTACGAGCAGTACTTC,CASRQVTGGPYEQYF
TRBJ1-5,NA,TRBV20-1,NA,TGCAGTGCCGTTCTTAGCAATCAGCCCCAGCATTTT,CSAVLSNQPQHF
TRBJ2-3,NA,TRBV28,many,TGTGCCAGCAGTACCTCGGGCGGGTCACGCACAGATACGCAGTATTTT,CASSTSGGSRTDTQYF
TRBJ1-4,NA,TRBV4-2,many,TGTGCCAGCAGCTCAGTAGGGGGGCGGAATGAAAAACTGTTTTTT,CASSSVGGRNEKLFF
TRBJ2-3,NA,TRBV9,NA,TGTGCCAGCAGCGTAGAAACAGGGGGGGCAGATACGCAGTATTTT,CASSVETGGADTQYF
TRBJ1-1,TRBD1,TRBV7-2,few,TGTGCCAGCAGCTCAACTCCTACAGGGGGCCGATCTGAAGCTTTCTTT,CASSSTPTGGRSEAFF
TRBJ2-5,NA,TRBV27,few,TGTGCCAGCAGTCACCTAACCCTCGACGCGCGCCCAGAGACCCAGTACTTC,CASSHLTLDARPETQYF
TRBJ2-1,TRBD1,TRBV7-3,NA,TGTGCCAGCAGCCCGGGACAGGGCTATGACAATGAGCAGTTCTTC,CASSPGQGYDNEQFF
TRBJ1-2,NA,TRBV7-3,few,TGTGCCAGCAGCTTAACTTCCAACGTCAGGGCCTATGGCTACACCTTC,CASSLTSNVRAYGYTF
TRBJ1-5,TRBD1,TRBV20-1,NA,TGCAGTGCCAGGACAGGGCAGGGGAATCAGCCCCAGCATTTT,CSARTGQGNQPQHF
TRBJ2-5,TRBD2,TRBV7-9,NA,TGTGCCAGCAGCCCGACTTCCGGGACTAGTATAGAGACCCAGTACTTC,CASSPTSGTSIETQYF
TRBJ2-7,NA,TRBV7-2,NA,TGTGCCAGCAGCTTTAAAGCGGGCCACGAGCAGTACTTC,CASSFKAGHEQYF
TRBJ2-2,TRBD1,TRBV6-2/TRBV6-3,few,TGTGCCAGCAGTCCCCGGGACAGTATCTTAGACACCGGGGAGCTGTTTTTT,CASSPRDSILDTGELFF
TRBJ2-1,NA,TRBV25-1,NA,TGTGCCAGCAGTGATTGGAGGGGGACGGTTGGCCTGGAGCAGTACTTT,CASSDWRGTVGLEQYF
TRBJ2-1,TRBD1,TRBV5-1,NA,TGCGCCAGCAGCCCGGACAGGCTGGGGAATGAGCAGTTCTTC,CASSPDRLGNEQFF
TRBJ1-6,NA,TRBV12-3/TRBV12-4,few,TGTGCCAGCAGCAATAGGGCATGGAATTCACCCCTCCACTTT,CASSNRAWNSPLHF
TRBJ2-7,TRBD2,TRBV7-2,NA,TGTGCCAGCAGCTTCCCGCTCCGGGCTAGCGGGGGGGCCGGTTCCTACAATGAGCAGTACTTC,CASSFPLRASGGAGSYNEQYF
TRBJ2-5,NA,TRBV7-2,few,TGTGCCAGCAGCTTAGCAAGCAGGGGAGAGACCCAGTACTTC,CASSLASRGETQYF
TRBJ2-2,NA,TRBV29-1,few,TGCAGCGTTATCGTTACAGGGCACACCGGGGAGCTGTTTTTT,CSVIVTGHTGELFF
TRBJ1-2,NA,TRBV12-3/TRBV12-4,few,TGTGCCAGCAGTCCGCGGGACACCCATATATATGGCTACACCTTC,CASSPRDTHIYGYTF